These 7 T cell receptor beta chains were sequenced from one sample in a study of OX40 agonist ivuxolimab in advanced cancers. Clones were read by immunoSEQ multiplex PCR, and TCRdb kept only the in-frame ones, dropping some. The sample has roughly 81,000 clones, nearly 95% seen once. Sequenced material: CD4+ or CD8+ T cells sorted from blood, taken in a trial of the OX40 agonist ivuxolimab. These receptors were taken from an adult with an advanced solid tumor such as melanoma, head and neck, liver or kidney cancer.

The chain combines TRBV5-6 with TRBJ2-7; possibly TRBD1 or TRBD2 for D (6 bases each). From germline, CDR1 is SGHDT and CDR2 YYEEEE. The CDR3 has 13 amino acids. The V end lost 2 bases, the J end lost 4 bases, and 10 bases lay between the germline ends. The CDR3: CASSLPGAYEQYF. The CDR3 nucleotides read TGTGCCAGCAGCTTACCGGGGGCGTACGAGCAGTACTTC.

The chain carries TRBV4-3 and TRBJ1-1, with a weak D call TRBD1 (6 bases). Trimming stripped 0 bases from V and 7 bases from J, with 12 bases between. CDR3 length: 14 amino acids. Germline V gives CDR1 LGHNA, CDR2 YSLEER. CDR3 sequence (DNA): TGCGCCAGCAGCCAAGAGACAGGACGGGGTGAAGCTTTCTTT. Protein sequence: CASSQETGRGEAFF.

The V call is TRBV7-9, the J call TRBJ2-7; 7 bases fit TRBD1. The CDR3 contains 15 residues. Germline lookup yields CDR1 SEHNR and CDR2 FQNEAQ (reference sequence). V dropped 4 bases and J dropped 5; count of bases not matched to a gene: 11. The CDR3 DNA sequence: TGTGCCAGCAGCTCTGCACAGGGGTTTATCGACGAGCAGTACTTC. It is translated as CASSSAQGFIDEQYF.

This rearrangement joins TRBV15 to TRBJ2-3; 11 bases are shared with TRBD2. The CDR3 length is 17 residues. After removal of 1 base from V and 4 bases from J, the junction contained 7 bases not matched to a gene. Germline V gives CDR1 LNHNV, CDR2 YYDKDF (reference sequence). The chain's CDR3 is CATSRGVAGGPSDTQYF. The CDR3 bases are TGTGCCACCAGCAGAGGGGTAGCGGGAGGGCCCTCAGATACGCAGTATTTT.

The chain joins TRBV28 to TRBJ2-5; no clear D. Germline CDR1 reads MDHEN; CDR2 reads SYDVKM. Trimming took 7 bases from V and 2 from J, leaving 8 bases between them. The CDR3 length is 12 residues. This CDR3 is CASKPVQETQYF. The CDR3 DNA reads as TGTGCCAGCAAGCCGGTACAAGAGACCCAGTACTTC. Together with reference TRBV28 and TRBJ2-5, the CDR3 gives the full variable domain: DVKVTQSSRYLVKRTGEKVFLECVQDMDHENMFWYRQDPGLGLRLIYFSYDVKMKEKGDIPEGYSVSREKKERFSLILESASTNQTSMYLCASKPVQETQYFGPGTRLLVL.

V gene TRBV11-2 combines with J gene TRBJ2-6; D uncertain. Germline CDR1 and CDR2: SGHAT and FQNNGV. V gave up 5 bases and J gave up 3 bases, with 14 bases separating them. The CDR3 is made up of 16 amino acids. CDR3 sequence reads: CASSPFHGLGANVLTF. In DNA form, the CDR3 reads TGTGCCAGCAGCCCCTTTCATGGGCTTGGGGCCAACGTCCTGACTTTC.

The chain uses TRBV13 and TRBJ2-2; tentative D call: TRBD1 (6 bases). Germline V lookup: CDR1 PRHDT, CDR2 FYEKMQ (reference sequence). V gave up 6 bases and J gave up 4 bases, with 18 bases separating them. The CDR3 contains 16 residues. This CDR3 is CASRGIQGLGTGELFF. DNA of the CDR3: TGTGCCAGCAGGGGGATCCAGGGGCTCGGCACCGGGGAGCTGTTTTTT.